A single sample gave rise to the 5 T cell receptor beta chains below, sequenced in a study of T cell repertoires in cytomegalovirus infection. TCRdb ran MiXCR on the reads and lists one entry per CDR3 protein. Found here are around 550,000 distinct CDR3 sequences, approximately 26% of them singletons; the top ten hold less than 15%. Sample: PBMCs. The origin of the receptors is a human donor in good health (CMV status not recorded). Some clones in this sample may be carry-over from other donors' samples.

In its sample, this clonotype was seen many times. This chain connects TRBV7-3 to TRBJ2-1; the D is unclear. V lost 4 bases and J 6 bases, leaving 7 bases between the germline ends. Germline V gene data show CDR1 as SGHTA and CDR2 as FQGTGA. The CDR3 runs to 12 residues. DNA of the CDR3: TGTGCCAGCAGCTCAAATAGCAATGAGCAGTTCTTC. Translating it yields CASSSNSNEQFF.

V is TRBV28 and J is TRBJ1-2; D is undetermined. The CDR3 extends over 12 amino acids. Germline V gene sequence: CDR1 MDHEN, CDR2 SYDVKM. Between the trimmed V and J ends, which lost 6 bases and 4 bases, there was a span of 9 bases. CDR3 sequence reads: CASRGYGYGYTF. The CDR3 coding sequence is TGTGCCAGCAGGGGGTATGGCTATGGCTACACCTTC.

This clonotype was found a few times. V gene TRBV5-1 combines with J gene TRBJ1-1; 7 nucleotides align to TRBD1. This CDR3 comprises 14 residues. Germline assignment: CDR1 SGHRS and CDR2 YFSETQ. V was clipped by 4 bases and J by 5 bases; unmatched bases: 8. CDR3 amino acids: CASSGQEGGTEAFF. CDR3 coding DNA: TGCGCCAGCAGCGGACAGGAAGGCGGTACTGAAGCTTTCTTT.

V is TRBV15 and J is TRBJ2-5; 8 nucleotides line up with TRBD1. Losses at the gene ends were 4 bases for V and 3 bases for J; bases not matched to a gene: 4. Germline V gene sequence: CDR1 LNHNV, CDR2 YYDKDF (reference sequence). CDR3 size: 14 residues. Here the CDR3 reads CATSTGGREETQYF. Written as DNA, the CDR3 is TGTGCCACCAGCACAGGGGGCAGGGAAGAGACCCAGTACTTC.

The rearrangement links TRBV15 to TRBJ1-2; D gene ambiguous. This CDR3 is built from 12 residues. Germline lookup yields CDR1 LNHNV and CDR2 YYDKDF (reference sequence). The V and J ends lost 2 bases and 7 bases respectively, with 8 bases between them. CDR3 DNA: TGTGCCACCAGCAGATACGGTGCTGGCTACACCTTC. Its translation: CATSRYGAGYTF.